These 8 T cell receptor beta chains were sequenced from one sample in a study of blood T cell repertoires in COVID-19. Produced via immunoSEQ multiplex PCR; TCRdb's table is partial and in-frame only. The table shows 150,000 or so clones, with approximately 82% occurring only once. Sequenced material: PBMCs or T cells enriched from blood (not recorded which). The receptors were sampled from a woman between 50 and 59 years old who had recovered from COVID-19.

This chain uses TRBV7-9 with TRBJ2-2; perhaps TRBD2 as D (5 bases). This CDR3 comprises 16 residues. Germline V gives CDR1 SEHNR, CDR2 FQNEAQ (reference sequence). The V gene lost 3 bases and the J gene lost 0 bases, with 11 bases spanning the gap. CDR3: CASSFGGSANTGELFF. In nucleotides, the CDR3 is TGTGCCAGCAGCTTCGGAGGAAGCGCGAACACCGGGGAGCTGTTTTTT.

J is TRBJ2-7 and V is TRBV6-6; D is uncertain. This CDR3 has 15 amino acids. Per the germline V gene, CDR1 is MNHNY and CDR2 is SVGAGI (reference sequence). Trimming took off 5 bases at V and 4 bases at J, with 18 bases between the two ends. This CDR3 reads CASSPNGIVVYEQYV. CDR3 DNA: TGTGCCAGCAGTCCCAATGGCATTGTCGTATACGAGCAGTACGTC.

V and J are TRBV11-2 and TRBJ2-5, with D perhaps matching TRBD1 (7 bases). Trimming shortened V by 3 bases and J by 4 bases, and 24 bases separated the two germline ends. CDR1 and CDR2 (germline): SGHAT, FQNNGV. There are 18 residues in the CDR3. In nucleotides, the CDR3 is TGTGCCAGCAGCTTTATCGGAGGGGGCTATGTTTTGGGAGAGACCCAGTACTTC. This gives the protein CASSFIGGGYVLGETQYF.

This clone appeared once. The J gene is TRBJ1-2, the V gene TRBV19; 9 bases match TRBD1. This CDR3 spans 15 amino acids. V was clipped by 11 bases and J by 8 bases; unmatched bases: 18. CDR1 LNHDA and CDR2 SQIVND come from the germline V gene (reference sequence). CDR3 sequence: CASHPLQQGAKGYTF. In DNA form, the CDR3 reads TGTGCCTCACACCCCCTCCAACAGGGGGCGAAGGGCTACACCTTC.

Only one count was recorded for this clone. The chain links TRBV11-3 to TRBJ1-1, with unresolved D. Trimming stripped 2 bases from V and 6 bases from J, with 16 bases between. The germline V gene has CDR1 SGHNT and CDR2 YENEEA. The CDR3 loop spans 15 amino acids. CDR3 coding DNA: TGTGCCAGCAGCTTAAGTTGGTCCGGCGGGGCTGAAGCTTTCTTT. Protein: CASSLSWSGGAEAFF.

V usage is TRBV28 and J usage is TRBJ1-1; D unresolved. The CDR3 is 12 residues long. From germline, CDR1 is MDHEN and CDR2 SYDVKM. Trimming shortened V by 8 bases and J by 5 bases, and 12 bases separated the two germline ends. The CDR3 DNA is TGTGCCAGCGGAAGATTCGGGACTGAAGCTTTCTTT. Translated, it gives CASGRFGTEAFF. The full variable domain, its missing parts supplied by reference TRBV28 and TRBJ1-1, is DVKVTQSSRYLVKRTGEKVFLECVQDMDHENMFWYRQDPGLGLRLIYFSYDVKMKEKGDIPEGYSVSREKKERFSLILESASTNQTSMYLCASGRFGTEAFFGQGTRLTVV.

This clone came up once. The chain links TRBV4-1 to TRBJ1-2, with 9 positions matching TRBD1. The CDR3 is made up of 14 amino acids. After removal of 1 base from V and 8 bases from J, the junction contained 5 bases not matched to a gene. The germline V gene has CDR1 MGHRA and CDR2 YSYEKL. The CDR3 DNA sequence: TGCGCCAGCAGCCAAGCCGGGACAGGGAACGGCTACACCTTC. This encodes CASSQAGTGNGYTF.

The chain employs TRBV11-3 and TRBJ2-5, with D tentatively TRBD1 (6 bases). With 8 bases removed from V and 4 bases from J, the gap between germline ends came to 17 bases. Germline CDR1 is SGHNT and CDR2 is YENEEA. This CDR3 is 14 amino acids long. The CDR3 sequence is CASWSNRDGETQYF. DNA of the CDR3: TGTGCCAGCTGGAGCAACAGGGATGGAGAGACCCAGTACTTC.